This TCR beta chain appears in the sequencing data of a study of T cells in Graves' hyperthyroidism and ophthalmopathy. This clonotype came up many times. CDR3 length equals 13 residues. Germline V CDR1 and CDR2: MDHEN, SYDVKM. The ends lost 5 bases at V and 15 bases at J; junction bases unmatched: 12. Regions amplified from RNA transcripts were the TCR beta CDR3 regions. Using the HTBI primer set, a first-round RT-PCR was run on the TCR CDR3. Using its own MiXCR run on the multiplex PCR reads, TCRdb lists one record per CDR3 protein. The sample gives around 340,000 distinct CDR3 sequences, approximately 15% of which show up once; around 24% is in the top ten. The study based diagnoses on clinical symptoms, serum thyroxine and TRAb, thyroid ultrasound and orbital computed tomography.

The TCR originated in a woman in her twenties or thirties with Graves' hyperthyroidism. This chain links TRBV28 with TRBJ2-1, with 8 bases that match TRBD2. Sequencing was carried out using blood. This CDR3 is CASSTPPGLGVFF. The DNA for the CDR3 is TGTGCCAGCAGTACCCCTCCGGGACTAGGGGTGTTCTTC.